A selection of T cell receptor beta chains follows, all from one sample in a study of cytomegalovirus exposure and HLA in healthy donors. The repertoire was sequenced with immunoSEQ multiplex PCR; TCRdb's copy has only in-frame clones and lacks some. The sample lists about 150,000 clones, roughly 77% occurring once. Sample: PBMCs. These TCRs come from a human donor in good health. The CDR3 runs from the conserved cysteine through the conserved F or W.

V gene: TRBV19; CDR3 length: 15; CDR3 protein: CASSIDRGGGIKLFF
V gene: TRBV6-1; CDR3 length: 12; CDR3 protein: CASSQGWNGYTF
V gene: TRBV5-1; CDR3 length: 17; CDR3 protein: CASSSGQLNYSGNTIYF
V gene: TRBV30; CDR3 length: 13; CDR3 protein: CAVAPGGNQPQHF
V gene: TRBV2; CDR3 length: 11; CDR3 protein: CASRTGGAQYF
V gene: TRBV7-6; CDR3 length: 15; CDR3 protein: CASSTLAGGTGELFF
V gene: TRBV29-1; CDR3 length: 16; CDR3 protein: CSVEVYRSREINEQFF
V gene: TRBV15; CDR3 length: 17; CDR3 protein: CATSFRTSGGPAYEQYF
V gene: TRBV5-4; CDR3 length: 14; CDR3 protein: CASSSGRTTYEQYF
V gene: TRBV7-9; CDR3 length: 12; CDR3 protein: CSSSSGGTLAFF
V gene: TRBV2; CDR3 length: 15; CDR3 protein: CASSYTRGRQETQYF
V gene: TRBV28; CDR3 length: 15; CDR3 protein: CASSRLAGAQETQYF
V gene: TRBV14; CDR3 length: 16; CDR3 protein: CASSPRQGATGNTIYF
V gene: TRBV27; CDR3 length: 16; CDR3 protein: CASSFLTSGHSYEQYF
V gene: TRBV19; CDR3 length: 16; CDR3 protein: CASNRGGNDLFDEQFF
V gene: TRBV18; CDR3 length: 14; CDR3 protein: CASSPVARIHEQFF
V gene: TRBV5-4; CDR3 length: 14; CDR3 protein: CASSSQTGKETQYF
V gene: TRBV27; CDR3 length: 14; CDR3 protein: CASSSKGQIYEQYF
V gene: TRBV12-5; CDR3 length: 15; CDR3 protein: CASGLGASKLETQYF
V gene: TRBV6-6; CDR3 length: 12; CDR3 protein: CASSKGSQTQYF
V gene: TRBV29-1; CDR3 length: 14; CDR3 protein: CSVEAGQGGEKLFF
V gene: TRBV4-1; CDR3 length: 17; CDR3 protein: CASSQGLPAAVIQPQHF
V gene: TRBV7-6; CDR3 length: 16; CDR3 protein: CASSLLGGGAKNEQFF
V gene: TRBV2; CDR3 length: 15; CDR3 protein: CASSAPGTGYNEQFF
V gene: TRBV7-9; CDR3 length: 15; CDR3 protein: CASSFRDRGWDEQFF
V gene: TRBV19; CDR3 length: 16; CDR3 protein: CASSDPGGAAGNTIYF
V gene: TRBV5-1; CDR3 length: 14; CDR3 protein: CASSPQTGGAGYTF
V gene: TRBV14; CDR3 length: 13; CDR3 protein: CASSQAGIYGYTF
V gene: TRBV27; CDR3 length: 14; CDR3 protein: CASSLGRVGEKLFF
V gene: TRBV19; CDR3 length: 16; CDR3 protein: CASSIVLSGRAYEQYF